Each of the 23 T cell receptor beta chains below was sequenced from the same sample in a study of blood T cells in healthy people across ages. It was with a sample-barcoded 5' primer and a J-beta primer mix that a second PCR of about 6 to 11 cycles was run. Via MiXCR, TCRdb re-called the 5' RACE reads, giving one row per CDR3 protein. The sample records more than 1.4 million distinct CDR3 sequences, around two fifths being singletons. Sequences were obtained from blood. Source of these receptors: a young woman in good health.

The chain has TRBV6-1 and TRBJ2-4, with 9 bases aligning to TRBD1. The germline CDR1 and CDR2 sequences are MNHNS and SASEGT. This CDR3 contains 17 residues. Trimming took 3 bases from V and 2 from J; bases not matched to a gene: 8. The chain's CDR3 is CASSDGQGSLPKNIQYF. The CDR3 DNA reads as TGTGCCAGCAGTGACGGACAGGGGTCGTTACCCAAAAACATTCAGTACTTC.

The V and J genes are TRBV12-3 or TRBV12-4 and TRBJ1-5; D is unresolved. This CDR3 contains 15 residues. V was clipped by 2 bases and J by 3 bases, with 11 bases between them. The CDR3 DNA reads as TGTGCCAGCAGTTTACTAGGGCCACCCAATCAGCCCCAGCATTTT. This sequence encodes CASSLLGPPNQPQHF.

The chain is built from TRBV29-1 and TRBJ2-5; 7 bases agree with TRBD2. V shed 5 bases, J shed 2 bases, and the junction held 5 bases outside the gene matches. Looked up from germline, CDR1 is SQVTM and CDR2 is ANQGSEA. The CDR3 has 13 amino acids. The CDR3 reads CSVPGLLQETQYF. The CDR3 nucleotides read TGCAGCGTTCCGGGACTACTACAAGAGACCCAGTACTTC.

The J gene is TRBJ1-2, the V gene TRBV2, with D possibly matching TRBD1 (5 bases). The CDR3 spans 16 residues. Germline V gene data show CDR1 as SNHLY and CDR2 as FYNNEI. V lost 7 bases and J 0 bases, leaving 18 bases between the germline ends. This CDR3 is CASTDMSGGANYGYTF. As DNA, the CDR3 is TGTGCCAGCACCGATATGTCGGGGGGAGCTAACTATGGCTACACCTTC.

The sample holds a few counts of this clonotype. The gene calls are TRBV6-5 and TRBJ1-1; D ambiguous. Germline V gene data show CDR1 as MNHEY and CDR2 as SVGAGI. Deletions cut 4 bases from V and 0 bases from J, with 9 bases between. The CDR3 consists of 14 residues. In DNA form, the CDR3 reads TGTGCCAGCAGTTTTGGCCCCTTGAACACTGAAGCTTTCTTT. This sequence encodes CASSFGPLNTEAFF.

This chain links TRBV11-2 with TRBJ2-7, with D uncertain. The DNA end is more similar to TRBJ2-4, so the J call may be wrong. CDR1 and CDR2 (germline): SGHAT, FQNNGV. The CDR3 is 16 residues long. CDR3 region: CASSLLPLLAKNIQYF. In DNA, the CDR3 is TGTGCCAGCAGCTTGCTCCCTCTACTAGCCAAAAACATTCAGTACTTC.

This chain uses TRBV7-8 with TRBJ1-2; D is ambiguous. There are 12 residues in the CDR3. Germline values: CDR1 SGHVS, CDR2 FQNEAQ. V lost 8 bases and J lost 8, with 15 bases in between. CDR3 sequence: CASFILPGGYTF. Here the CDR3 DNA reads TGTGCCAGCTTCATCTTGCCCGGGGGCTACACCTTC. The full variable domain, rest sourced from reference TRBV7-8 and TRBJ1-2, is GAGVSQSPRYKVAKRGQDVALRCDPISGHVSLFWYQQALGQGPEFLTYFQNEAQLDKSGLPSDRFFAERPEGSVSTLKIQRTQQEDSAVYLCASFILPGGYTFGSGTRLTVV.

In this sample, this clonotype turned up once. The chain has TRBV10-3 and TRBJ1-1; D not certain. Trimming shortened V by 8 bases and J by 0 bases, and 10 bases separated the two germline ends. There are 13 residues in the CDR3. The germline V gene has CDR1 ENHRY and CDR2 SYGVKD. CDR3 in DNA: TGTGCCATCTCGAAGTCTATGAACACTGAAGCTTTCTTT. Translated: CAISKSMNTEAFF.

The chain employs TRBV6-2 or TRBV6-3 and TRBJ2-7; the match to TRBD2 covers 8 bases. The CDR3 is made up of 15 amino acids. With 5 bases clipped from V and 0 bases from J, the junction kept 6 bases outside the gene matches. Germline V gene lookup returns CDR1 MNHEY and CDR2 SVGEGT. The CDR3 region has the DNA TGTGCCAGCAGTCGCAGCGGGGGTCTCTCCTACGAGCAGTACTTC. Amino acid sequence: CASSRSGGLSYEQYF.

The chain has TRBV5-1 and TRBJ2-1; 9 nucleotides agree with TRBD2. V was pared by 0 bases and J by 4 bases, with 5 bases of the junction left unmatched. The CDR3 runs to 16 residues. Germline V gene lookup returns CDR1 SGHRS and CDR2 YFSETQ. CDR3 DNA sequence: TGCGCCAGCAGCTTGGGGCCTAGCGGGAATTACAATGAGCAGTTCTTC. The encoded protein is CASSLGPSGNYNEQFF.

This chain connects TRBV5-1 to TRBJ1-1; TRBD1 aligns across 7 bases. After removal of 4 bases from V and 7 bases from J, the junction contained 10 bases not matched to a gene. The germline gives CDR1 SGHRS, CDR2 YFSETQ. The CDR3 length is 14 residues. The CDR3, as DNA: TGCGCCAGCAGCCGCGGGACAGAGAGATATGAAGCTTTCTTT. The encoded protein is CASSRGTERYEAFF.

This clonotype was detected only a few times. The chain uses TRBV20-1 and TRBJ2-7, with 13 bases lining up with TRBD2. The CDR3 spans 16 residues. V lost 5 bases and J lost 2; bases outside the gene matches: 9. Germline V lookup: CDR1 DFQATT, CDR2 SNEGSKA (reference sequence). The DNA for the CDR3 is TGCAGTGCTGGGGGGATGACTAGCGGGAGGACCTACGAGCAGTACTTC. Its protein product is CSAGGMTSGRTYEQYF.

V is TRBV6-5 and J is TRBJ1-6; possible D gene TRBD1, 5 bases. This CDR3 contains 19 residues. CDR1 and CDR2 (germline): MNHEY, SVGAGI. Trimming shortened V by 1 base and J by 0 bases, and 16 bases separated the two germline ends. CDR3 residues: CASSYLSQGALSYNSPLHF. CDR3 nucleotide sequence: TGTGCCAGCAGTTACTTGAGCCAGGGAGCCCTCTCCTATAATTCACCCCTCCACTTT.

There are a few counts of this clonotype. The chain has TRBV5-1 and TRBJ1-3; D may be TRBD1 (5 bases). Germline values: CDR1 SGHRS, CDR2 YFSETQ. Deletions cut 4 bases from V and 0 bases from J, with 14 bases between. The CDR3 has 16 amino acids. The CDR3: CASSETAPSSGNTIYF. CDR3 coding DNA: TGCGCCAGCAGCGAGACAGCTCCGAGCTCTGGAAACACCATATATTTT.

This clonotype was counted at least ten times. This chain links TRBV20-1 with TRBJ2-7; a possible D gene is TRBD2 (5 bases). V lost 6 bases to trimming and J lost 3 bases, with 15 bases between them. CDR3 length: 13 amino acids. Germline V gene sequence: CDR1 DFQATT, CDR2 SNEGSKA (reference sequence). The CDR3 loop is CSANVATNYEQYF. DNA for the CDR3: TGCAGTGCGAACGTAGCGACGAACTACGAGCAGTACTTC.

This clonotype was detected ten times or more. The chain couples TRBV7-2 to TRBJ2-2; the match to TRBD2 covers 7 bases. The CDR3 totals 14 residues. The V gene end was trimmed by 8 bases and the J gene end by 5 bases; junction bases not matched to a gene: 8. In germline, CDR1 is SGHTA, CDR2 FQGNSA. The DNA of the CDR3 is TGTGCCAGCGGGGCCCGGGGGGAGACCGGGGAGCTGTTTTTT. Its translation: CASGARGETGELFF.

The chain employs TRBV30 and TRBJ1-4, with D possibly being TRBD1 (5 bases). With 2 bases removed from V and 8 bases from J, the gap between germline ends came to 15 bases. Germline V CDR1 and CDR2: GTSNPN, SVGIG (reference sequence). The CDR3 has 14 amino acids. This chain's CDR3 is CAWSSGLRMEKLFF. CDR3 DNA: TGTGCCTGGAGTTCGGGGCTCAGGATGGAAAAACTGTTTTTT.

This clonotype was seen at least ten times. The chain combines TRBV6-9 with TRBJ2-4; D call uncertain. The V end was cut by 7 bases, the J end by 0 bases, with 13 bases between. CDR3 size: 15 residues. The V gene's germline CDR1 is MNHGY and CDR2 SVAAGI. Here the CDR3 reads CASTKEDLAKNIQYF. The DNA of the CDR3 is TGTGCCAGCACCAAGGAAGATTTAGCCAAAAACATTCAGTACTTC.

The CDR3 nucleotides are TGTGCCAGCAGTTTTCCCCAAAGAAGCACTGAAGCTTTCTTT. Residues: CASSFPQRSTEAFF. The chain uses TRBV28 and TRBJ1-1; D unresolved. The germline CDR1 and CDR2 sequences are MDHEN and SYDVKM. Trimming pared 3 bases from V and 4 bases from J, leaving 12 bases between. The CDR3 consists of 14 residues.

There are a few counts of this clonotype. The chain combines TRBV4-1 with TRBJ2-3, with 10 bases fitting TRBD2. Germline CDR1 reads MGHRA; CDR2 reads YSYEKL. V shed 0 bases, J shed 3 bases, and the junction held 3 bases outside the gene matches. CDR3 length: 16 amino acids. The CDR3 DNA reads TGCGCCAGCAGCCAAGAGGGGGGACTAGCGACAGATACGCAGTATTTT. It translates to CASSQEGGLATDTQYF.

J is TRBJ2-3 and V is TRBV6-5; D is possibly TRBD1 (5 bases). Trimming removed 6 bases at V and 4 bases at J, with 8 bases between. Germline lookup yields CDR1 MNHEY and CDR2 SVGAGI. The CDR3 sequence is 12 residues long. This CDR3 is CASRGAPDTQYF. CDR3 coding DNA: TGTGCCAGCAGAGGGGCCCCAGATACGCAGTATTTT.

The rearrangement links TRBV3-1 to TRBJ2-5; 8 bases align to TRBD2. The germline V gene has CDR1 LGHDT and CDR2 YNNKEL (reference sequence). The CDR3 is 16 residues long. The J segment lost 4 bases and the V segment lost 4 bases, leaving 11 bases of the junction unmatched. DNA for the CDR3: TGTGCCAGCAGCCCAGTCGAGCGGGAGACGATAGAGACCCAGTACTTC. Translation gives CASSPVERETIETQYF.

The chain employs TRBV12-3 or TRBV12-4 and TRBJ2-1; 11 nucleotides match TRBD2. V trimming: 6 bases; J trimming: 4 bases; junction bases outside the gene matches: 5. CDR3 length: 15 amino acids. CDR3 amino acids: CASRPLAGGYNEQFF. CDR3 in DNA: TGTGCCAGCAGGCCTTTAGCGGGAGGGTACAATGAGCAGTTCTTC.